The 30 T cell receptor beta chains below come from one sample, sequenced in a study of shared clonotypes between healthy human individuals. TCRdb keeps only in-frame clones here, not all; method: immunoSEQ multiplex PCR. The sample carries around 2,100,000 clones, about 95% recorded once. CD45RO-negative cells were positively selected for CCR7, leaving out terminally differentiated effector memory CD45RA+ cells. The source material was naive CD8+ T cells sorted from blood. The origin of the receptors is a man younger than 35 in good health.

This clone was counted once. CDR3 coding DNA: TGTGCCAGCAGTGTTACAGGGGGCGCAGGGGACGAGCAGTACTTC. As protein: CASSVTGGAGDEQYF. J is TRBJ2-7 and V is TRBV28, with 9 nucleotides matching TRBD1. Germline trimming cut 5 bases from V and 5 bases from J; bases unmatched to any gene: 10. The CDR3 covers 15 residues. Germline-derived CDR1 and CDR2 are MDHEN and SYDVKM.

A remark on this clone: Other nucleotide sequences from this sample produce the same CDR3. The rearrangement joins TRBV15 to TRBJ2-7, with D possibly being TRBD1 (5 bases). Germline assignment: CDR1 LNHNV and CDR2 YYDKDF (reference sequence). V lost 0 bases and J lost 0, with 6 bases in between. The CDR3 has 14 amino acids. The CDR3 DNA reads TGTGCCACCAGCAGAGATCAGGGCTCCTACGAGCAGTACTTC. This translates into CATSRDQGSYEQYF.

This clone appeared a single time. The chain employs TRBV13 and TRBJ2-1; 7 positions match TRBD1. Germline trimming cut 4 bases from V and 8 bases from J; bases unmatched to any gene: 11. Germline V CDR1 and CDR2: PRHDT, FYEKMQ (reference sequence). This CDR3 has 15 amino acids. CDR3 amino acids: CASSWTQGVGDEQFF. CDR3 nucleotide sequence: TGTGCCAGCAGCTGGACCCAGGGGGTAGGCGATGAGCAGTTCTTC.

This rearrangement joins TRBV9 to TRBJ2-7; D call uncertain. This CDR3 comprises 14 residues. Germline CDR1 and CDR2: SGDLS and YYNGEE. Trimming took off 2 bases at V and 6 bases at J, with 15 bases between the two ends. This CDR3 reads CASSVGLADSEQYF. The CDR3 coding sequence is TGTGCCAGCAGCGTTGGGTTGGCGGATAGCGAGCAGTACTTC.

The chain is built from TRBV7-2 and TRBJ1-2, with D perhaps matching TRBD1 (6 bases). The V gene lost 0 bases and the J gene lost 4 bases, with 12 bases spanning the gap. Germline V CDR1 and CDR2: SGHTA, FQGNSA. There are 15 residues in the CDR3. This CDR3 is CASSLAGQGSYGYTF. The CDR3 region has the DNA TGTGCCAGCAGCTTAGCAGGGCAGGGGAGCTATGGCTACACCTTC.

The gene calls are TRBV2 and TRBJ2-1; D not certain. Germline CDR1 is SNHLY and CDR2 is FYNNEI. The V gene lost 3 bases and the J gene lost 0 bases, with 12 bases spanning the gap. The length of the CDR3 is 16 residues. In DNA, the CDR3 is TGTGCCAGCAGTGAGATTGGGCCGAGCTCCTACAATGAGCAGTTCTTC. This sequence encodes CASSEIGPSSYNEQFF.

V is TRBV11-1 and J is TRBJ2-6; D not resolved. With 6 bases removed from V and 1 base from J, the gap between germline ends came to 1 base. The CDR3 runs 12 residues. Per the germline V gene, CDR1 is SGHAT and CDR2 is FQDESV (reference sequence). The CDR3 sequence: CASSSGANVLTF. The CDR3 nucleotides read TGTGCCAGCAGTTCTGGGGCCAACGTCCTGACTTTC.

The rearrangement joins TRBV7-9 to TRBJ2-3, with 13 bases fitting TRBD2. Germline V gives CDR1 SEHNR, CDR2 FQNEAQ (reference sequence). The V and J ends lost 5 bases and 1 base, in that order; junction bases with no gene match: 9. The CDR3 is 18 amino acids. The CDR3 region is CASSPPTGTSGGTDTQYF. CDR3 bases: TGTGCCAGCAGCCCCCCCACCGGGACTAGCGGGGGCACAGATACGCAGTATTTT.

The chain joins TRBV19 to TRBJ1-1; D uncertain. Germline V gives CDR1 LNHDA, CDR2 SQIVND (reference sequence). This CDR3 has 11 residues. The V gene lost 7 bases and the J gene lost 0 bases, with 3 bases spanning the gap. The CDR3 reads CASILNTEAFF. CDR3 in DNA: TGTGCCAGTATACTGAACACTGAAGCTTTCTTT.

This clone was observed a single time. This chain joins TRBV10-2 and TRBJ2-7; no clear D. The CDR3 is 14 amino acids. V lost 6 bases and J lost 6, with 18 bases in between. CDR1 is WSHSY, CDR2 SAAADI, per germline. The CDR3 sequence: CASSAALSVLEQYF. The CDR3, as DNA: TGCGCCAGCAGCGCGGCCCTCTCGGTCCTCGAGCAGTACTTC.

The gene calls are TRBV4-3 and TRBJ2-3; 7 nucleotides agree with TRBD2. CDR1 and CDR2 from the germline V gene are LGHNA and YSLEER. The ends lost 1 base at V and 4 bases at J; junction bases unmatched: 14. The CDR3 is made up of 18 amino acids. CDR3 sequence: CASSQAAGAGDFSDTQYF. The CDR3 DNA follows: TGCGCCAGCAGCCAAGCGGCTGGCGCGGGAGACTTCTCAGATACGCAGTATTTT.

V is TRBV6-1 and J is TRBJ1-5, with D unclear. Trimming took 2 bases from V and 0 from J, leaving 5 bases between them. The germline V gene encodes CDR1 MNHNS and CDR2 SASEGT. This CDR3 spans 14 amino acids. For the CDR3, the DNA is TGTGCCAGCAGTGAATCATCTAGCAATCAGCCCCAGCATTTT. Translated: CASSESSSNQPQHF.

V usage is TRBV4-1 and J usage is TRBJ1-1, with 7 positions matching TRBD1. Germline lookup yields CDR1 MGHRA and CDR2 YSYEKL. The CDR3 is 17 amino acids. V shed 0 bases, J shed 0 bases, and the junction held 7 bases outside the gene matches. The CDR3 protein is CASSQDYETGLNTEAFF. The CDR3 DNA reads TGCGCCAGCAGCCAAGATTACGAGACAGGGCTGAACACTGAAGCTTTCTTT.

This clone was seen a few times. Other DNA sequences in the same sample also yield this CDR3. The rearrangement joins TRBV6-1 to TRBJ1-4, with D possibly matching TRBD1 (5 bases). This CDR3 region has 16 residues. Germline V CDR1 and CDR2: MNHNS, SASEGT. Trimming shortened V by 0 bases and J by 0 bases, and 8 bases separated the two germline ends. CDR3 loop: CASSEAGEATNEKLFF. The CDR3 DNA sequence: TGTGCCAGCAGTGAAGCGGGGGAGGCAACTAATGAAAAACTGTTTTTT.

The chain uses TRBV28 and TRBJ1-2; D call uncertain. The V and J ends lost 10 bases and 0 bases respectively, with 27 bases between them. This CDR3 contains 18 residues. Looked up from germline, CDR1 is MDHEN and CDR2 is SYDVKM. The CDR3: CATTPGGGLMASNYGYTF. CDR3 coding DNA: TGTGCCACCACCCCGGGTGGCGGGCTGATGGCCTCTAACTATGGCTACACCTTC.

The chain employs TRBV7-9 and TRBJ1-2; unclear D gene. The CDR3 has 16 amino acids. Germline V gene lookup returns CDR1 SEHNR and CDR2 FQNEAQ (reference sequence). The germline V and J ends were trimmed by 1 base and 2 bases, with 14 bases remaining between them. CDR3 in DNA: TGTGCCAGCAGCTTAGTCTTCGAGGGCGGGAACTATGGCTACACCTTC. This encodes CASSLVFEGGNYGYTF.

The chain recombines TRBV27 with TRBJ1-1; 8 bases agree with TRBD1. The CDR3 sequence is 14 residues long. V lost 5 bases, J lost 6 bases, and 8 bases stayed unmatched. Germline CDR1 MNHEY, CDR2 SMNVEV (reference sequence). The CDR3 here is CASSIQGATAEAFF. The CDR3 DNA reads TGTGCCAGCAGTATCCAGGGGGCTACGGCTGAAGCTTTCTTT.

The chain recombines TRBV4-1 with TRBJ2-7; TRBD1 or TRBD2 may be the D gene (6 bases each). V was shortened by 4 bases and J by 3 bases, with 13 bases between the two germline ends. CDR1 and CDR2 from the germline V gene are MGHRA and YSYEKL. The CDR3 length is 14 residues. CDR3 coding DNA: TGCGCCAGCAGCCCACGGGGGCAGGACTACGAGCAGTACTTC. Protein sequence: CASSPRGQDYEQYF.

CDR3 sequence: CASSLASGTSYEQYF. The CDR3 coding sequence is TGTGCCAGCAGCTTAGCTAGCGGGACATCCTACGAGCAGTACTTC. This chain connects TRBV7-9 to TRBJ2-7, with TRBD2 matching over 8 bases. The CDR3 totals 15 residues. After removal of 0 bases from V and 1 base from J, the junction contained 2 bases not matched to a gene. Germline V gene data show CDR1 as SEHNR and CDR2 as FQNEAQ (reference sequence).

The rearrangement uses TRBV7-2 and TRBJ2-7; 7 nucleotides agree with TRBD1. The CDR3 spans 15 residues. With V trimmed by 0 bases and J by 5 bases, 7 bases remained unmatched. CDR1 and CDR2 from the germline V gene are SGHTA and FQGNSA. CDR3 nucleotide sequence: TGTGCCAGCAGCTTAGCCGGCCAGGGGGACCACGAGCAGTACTTC. It encodes CASSLAGQGDHEQYF.

The chain has TRBV4-1 and TRBJ2-7; D is perhaps TRBD2 (6 bases). The germline V gene encodes CDR1 MGHRA and CDR2 YSYEKL. The CDR3 runs to 15 residues. With 3 bases removed from V and 0 bases from J, the gap between germline ends came to 12 bases. The CDR3 DNA is TGCGCCAGCAGCCATCCCGGGACTGCCTCCTACGAGCAGTACTTC. It encodes CASSHPGTASYEQYF.

The CDR3 spells CASPGTPAPNEQFF. The CDR3, as DNA: TGTGCCAGCCCCGGGACACCAGCCCCCAATGAGCAGTTCTTC. The chain is built from TRBV13 and TRBJ2-1, with D possibly being TRBD1 (6 bases). From germline, CDR1 is PRHDT and CDR2 FYEKMQ (reference sequence). Trimming pared 8 bases from V and 6 bases from J, leaving 17 bases between. The CDR3 is made up of 14 amino acids.

V gene TRBV27 combines with J gene TRBJ1-5, with D possibly being TRBD1 (6 bases). Germline CDR1 is MNHEY and CDR2 is SMNVEV (reference sequence). The CDR3 is 15 residues long. V was clipped by 3 bases and J by 4 bases, with 13 bases between them. Here the CDR3 DNA reads TGTGCCAGCAGTTTTTTTGGGGGCGGGAATCAGCCCCAGCATTTT. Protein product: CASSFFGGGNQPQHF.

In DNA, the CDR3 is TGCAGCGTTGAAACGGACAGTACTGTCTACGAGCAGTACTTC. Its translation: CSVETDSTVYEQYF. The genes are TRBV29-1 and TRBJ2-7, with a weak D call TRBD1 (6 bases). CDR3 length: 14 residues. V dropped 2 bases and J dropped 3 bases, with 14 bases sitting between them. Germline CDR1 and CDR2: SQVTM and ANQGSEA.

Note on this clone: Other DNA sequences in this specimen translate into the identical CDR3. J is TRBJ2-7 and V is TRBV7-9; either TRBD1 or TRBD2 may supply D (5 bases each). The CDR3 contains 13 residues. Germline CDR1 SEHNR, CDR2 FQNEAQ (reference sequence). The V end lost 5 bases, the J end lost 0 bases, and 8 bases lay between the germline ends. Here the CDR3 reads CASSPGASYEQYF. CDR3 DNA: TGTGCCAGCAGCCCCGGGGCCTCCTACGAGCAGTACTTC. Using reference TRBV7-9 and TRBJ2-7 for the parts outside the CDR3, the full variable domain is DTGVSQNPRHKITKRGQNVTFRCDPISEHNRLYWYRQTLGQGPEFLTYFQNEAQLEKSRLLSDRFSAERPKGSFSTLEIQRTEQGDSAMYLCASSPGASYEQYFGPGTRLTVT.

This sequence joins TRBV7-8 and TRBJ2-7; 8 bases align to TRBD2. Trimming at V came to 5 bases and at J to 2 bases, leaving 5 bases not matched to a gene. The CDR3 has 14 residues. Germline V gene lookup returns CDR1 SGHVS and CDR2 FQNEAQ. The CDR3 nucleotides are TGTGCCAGCAGCCCCGGACTAGCCCCCTACGAGCAGTACTTC. Translating it yields CASSPGLAPYEQYF.

This clone was seen only once. This chain uses TRBV7-9 with TRBJ2-7; D is ambiguous. V was trimmed by 5 bases and J by 3 bases, leaving 5 bases between them. The germline CDR1 and CDR2 sequences are SEHNR and FQNEAQ (reference sequence). CDR3 length: 11 amino acids. The CDR3 sequence: CASSVDYEQYF. CDR3 nucleotide sequence: TGTGCCAGCAGCGTGGACTACGAGCAGTACTTC.

The chain employs TRBV14 and TRBJ2-1, with D perhaps matching TRBD1 or TRBD2 (5 bases each). From germline, CDR1 is SGHDN and CDR2 FVKESK. This CDR3 is 14 amino acids long. V shed 4 bases and J shed 9 bases, with 16 bases lying between them. CDR3 residues: CASSPGPYRSEQFF. The CDR3 DNA reads TGTGCCAGCAGCCCGGGACCCTACAGGTCTGAGCAGTTCTTC.

The J gene is TRBJ2-5, the V gene TRBV2; D tentatively fits TRBD1 or TRBD2 (5 bases each). This CDR3 spans 15 amino acids. The germline V gene encodes CDR1 SNHLY and CDR2 FYNNEI. Trimming stripped 3 bases from V and 2 bases from J, with 13 bases between. Written as DNA, the CDR3 is TGTGCCAGCAGTGATCTGGGGGTTCCGCAAGAGACCCAGTACTTC. The encoded protein is CASSDLGVPQETQYF.

Notes on this clone: The identical CDR3 is also encoded by other nucleotide sequences in the sample. The J gene is TRBJ1-2, the V gene TRBV6-5, with unresolved D. V was trimmed by 2 bases and J by 4 bases, leaving 8 bases between them. CDR1 is MNHEY, CDR2 SVGAGI, per germline. CDR3 length: 13 residues. CDR3 residues: CASSYGRTYGYTF. The CDR3 nucleotides are TGTGCCAGCAGTTACGGCCGAACCTATGGCTACACCTTC.